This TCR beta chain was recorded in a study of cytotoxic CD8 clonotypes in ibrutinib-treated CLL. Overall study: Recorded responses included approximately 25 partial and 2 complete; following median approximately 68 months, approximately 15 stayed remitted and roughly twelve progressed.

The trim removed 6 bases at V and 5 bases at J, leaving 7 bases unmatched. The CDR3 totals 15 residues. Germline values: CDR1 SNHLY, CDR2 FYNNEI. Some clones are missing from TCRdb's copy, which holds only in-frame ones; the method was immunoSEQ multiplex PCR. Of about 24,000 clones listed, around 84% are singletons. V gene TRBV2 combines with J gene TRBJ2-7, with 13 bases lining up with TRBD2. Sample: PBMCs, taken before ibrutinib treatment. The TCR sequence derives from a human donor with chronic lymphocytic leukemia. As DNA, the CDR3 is TGTGCCAGCAGGCTCACTAGCGGGAGGGCCAACGAGCAGTACTTC. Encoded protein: CASRLTSGRANEQYF.